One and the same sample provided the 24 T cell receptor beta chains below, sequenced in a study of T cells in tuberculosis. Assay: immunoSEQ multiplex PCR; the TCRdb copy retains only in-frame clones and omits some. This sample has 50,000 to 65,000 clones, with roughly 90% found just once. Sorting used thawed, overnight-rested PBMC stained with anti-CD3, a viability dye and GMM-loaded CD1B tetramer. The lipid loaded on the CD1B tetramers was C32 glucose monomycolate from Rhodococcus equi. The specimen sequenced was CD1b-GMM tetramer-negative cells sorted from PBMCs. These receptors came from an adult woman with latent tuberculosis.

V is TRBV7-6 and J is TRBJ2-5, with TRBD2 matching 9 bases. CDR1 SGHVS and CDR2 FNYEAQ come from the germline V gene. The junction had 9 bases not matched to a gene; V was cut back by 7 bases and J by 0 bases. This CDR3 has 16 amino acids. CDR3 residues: CASTPRLAGHQETQYF. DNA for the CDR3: TGTGCCAGCACCCCCCGCCTAGCGGGGCACCAAGAGACCCAGTACTTC.

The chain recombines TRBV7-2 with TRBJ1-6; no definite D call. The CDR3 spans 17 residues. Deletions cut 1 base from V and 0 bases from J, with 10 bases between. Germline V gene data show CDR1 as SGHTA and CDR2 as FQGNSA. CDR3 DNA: TGTGCCAGCAGCTTAGGAGGAGGCTACTCCTATAATTCACCCCTCCACTTT. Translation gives CASSLGGGYSYNSPLHF.

The CDR3 bases are TGTGCCAGCAGCGTAGGGACTAGTAACGAGCAGTACTTC. It encodes CASSVGTSNEQYF. V gene TRBV9 combines with J gene TRBJ2-7; 7 nucleotides agree with TRBD2. The germline gives CDR1 SGDLS, CDR2 YYNGEE. J lost 5 bases, V lost 0 bases, and 2 bases had no gene match. This CDR3 comprises 13 residues. The complete variable domain, with remaining parts taken from reference TRBV9 and TRBJ2-7, reads DSGVTQTPKHLITATGQRVTLRCSPRSGDLSVYWYQQSLDQGLQFLIQYYNGEERAKGNILERFSAQQFPDLHSELNLSSLELGDSALYFCASSVGTSNEQYFGPGTRLTVT.

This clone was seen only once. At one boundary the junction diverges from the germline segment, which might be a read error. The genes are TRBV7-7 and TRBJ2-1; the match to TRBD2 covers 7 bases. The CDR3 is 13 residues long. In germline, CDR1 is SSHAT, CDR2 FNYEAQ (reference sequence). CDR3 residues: CASSPPAGHEQFF. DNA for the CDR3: TGTGCTAGCAGCCCCCCAGCGGGGCATGAGCAGTTCTTC.

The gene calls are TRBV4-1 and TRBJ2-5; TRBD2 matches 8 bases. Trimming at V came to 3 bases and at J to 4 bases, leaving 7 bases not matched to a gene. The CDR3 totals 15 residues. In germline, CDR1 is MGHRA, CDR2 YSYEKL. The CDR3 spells CASSQGLGVGETQYF. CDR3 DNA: TGCGCCAGCAGCCAGGGACTAGGGGTGGGAGAGACCCAGTACTTC.

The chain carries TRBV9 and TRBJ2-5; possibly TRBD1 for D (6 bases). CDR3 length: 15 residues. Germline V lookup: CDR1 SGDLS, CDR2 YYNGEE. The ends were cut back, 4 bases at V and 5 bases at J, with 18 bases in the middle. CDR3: CASSLMTGGTETQYF. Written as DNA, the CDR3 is TGTGCCAGCAGCTTAATGACAGGCGGTACGGAGACCCAGTACTTC.

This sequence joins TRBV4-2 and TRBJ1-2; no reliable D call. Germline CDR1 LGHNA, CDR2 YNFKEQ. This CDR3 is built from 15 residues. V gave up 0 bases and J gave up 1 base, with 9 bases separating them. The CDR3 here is CASSQEIYVNYGYTF. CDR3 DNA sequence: TGTGCCAGCAGCCAAGAAATCTACGTTAACTATGGCTACACCTTC.

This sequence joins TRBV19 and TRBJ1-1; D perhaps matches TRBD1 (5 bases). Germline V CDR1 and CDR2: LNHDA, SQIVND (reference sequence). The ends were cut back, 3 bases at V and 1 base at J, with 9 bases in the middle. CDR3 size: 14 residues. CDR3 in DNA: TGTGCCAGTAGTATCCGGACATCGAACACTGAAGCTTTCTTT. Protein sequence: CASSIRTSNTEAFF.

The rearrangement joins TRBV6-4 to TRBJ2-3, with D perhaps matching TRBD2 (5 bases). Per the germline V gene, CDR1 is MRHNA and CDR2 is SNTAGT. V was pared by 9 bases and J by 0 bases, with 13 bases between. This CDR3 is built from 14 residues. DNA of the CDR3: TGTGCCAGAAGGGTAGCGCCCAGCACAGATACGCAGTATTTT. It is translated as CARRVAPSTDTQYF.

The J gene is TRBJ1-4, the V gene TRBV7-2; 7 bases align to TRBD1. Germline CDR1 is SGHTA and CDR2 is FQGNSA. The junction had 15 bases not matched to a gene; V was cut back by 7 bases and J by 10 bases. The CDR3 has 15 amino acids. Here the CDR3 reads CASTPSSGGRAKLFF. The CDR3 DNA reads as TGTGCCAGCACCCCGAGCTCAGGGGGAAGGGCAAAACTGTTTTTT.

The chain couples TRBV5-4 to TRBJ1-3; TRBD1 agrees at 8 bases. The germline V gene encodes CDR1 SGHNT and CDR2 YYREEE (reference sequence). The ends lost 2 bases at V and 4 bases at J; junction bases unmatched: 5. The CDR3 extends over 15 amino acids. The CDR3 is CASSLDRGSGNTIYF. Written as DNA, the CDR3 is TGTGCCAGCAGCTTAGACAGGGGCTCCGGAAACACCATATATTTT.

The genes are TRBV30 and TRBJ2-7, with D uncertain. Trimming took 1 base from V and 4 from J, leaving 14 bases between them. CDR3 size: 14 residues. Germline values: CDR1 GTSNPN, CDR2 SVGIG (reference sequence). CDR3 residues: CAWSGAPISYEQYF. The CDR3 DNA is TGTGCCTGGAGTGGGGCACCAATTAGTTACGAGCAGTACTTC.

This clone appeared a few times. CDR3 amino acids: CASSDRTALEQYF. CDR3 sequence (DNA): TGTGCCAGTAGCGACAGGACTGCTCTCGAGCAGTACTTC. The chain joins TRBV19 to TRBJ2-7; TRBD1 is a possible D gene (6 bases). The CDR3 totals 13 residues. V lost 6 bases to trimming and J lost 6 bases, with 15 bases between them. Germline lookup yields CDR1 LNHDA and CDR2 SQIVND (reference sequence).

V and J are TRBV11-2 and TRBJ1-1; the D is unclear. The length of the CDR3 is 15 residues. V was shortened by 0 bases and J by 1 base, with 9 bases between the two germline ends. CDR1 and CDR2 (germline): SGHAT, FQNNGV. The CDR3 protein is CASSLDQAANTEAFF. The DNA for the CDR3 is TGTGCCAGCAGCTTAGATCAGGCCGCGAACACTGAAGCTTTCTTT. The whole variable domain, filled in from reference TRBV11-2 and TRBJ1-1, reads EAGVAQSPRYKIIEKRQSVAFWCNPISGHATLYWYQQILGQGPKLLIQFQNNGVVDDSQLPKDRFSAERLKGVDSTLKIQPAKLEDSAVYLCASSLDQAANTEAFFGQGTRLTVV.

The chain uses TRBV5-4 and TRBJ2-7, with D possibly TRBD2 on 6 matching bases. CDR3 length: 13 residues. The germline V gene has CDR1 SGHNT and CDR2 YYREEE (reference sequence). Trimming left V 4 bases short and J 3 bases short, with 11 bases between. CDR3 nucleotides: TGTGCCAGCAGCCCGGGGACTTACTACGAGCAGTACTTC. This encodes CASSPGTYYEQYF.

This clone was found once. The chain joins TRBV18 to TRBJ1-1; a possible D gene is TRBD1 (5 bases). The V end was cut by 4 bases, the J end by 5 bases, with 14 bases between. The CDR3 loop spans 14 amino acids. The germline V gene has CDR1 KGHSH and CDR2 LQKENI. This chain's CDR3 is CASSLRSGGTEAFF. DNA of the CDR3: TGTGCCAGCTCACTAAGGAGCGGGGGAACTGAAGCTTTCTTT.

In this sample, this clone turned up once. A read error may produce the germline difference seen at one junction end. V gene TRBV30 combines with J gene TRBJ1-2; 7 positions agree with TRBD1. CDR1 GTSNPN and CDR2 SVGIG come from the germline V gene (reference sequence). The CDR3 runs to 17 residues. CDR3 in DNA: TGTGCCTGGAGTGCCGGGACAGCCACTTTAGAATCGTATGGCTACGCCTTC. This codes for CAWSAGTATLESYGYAF.

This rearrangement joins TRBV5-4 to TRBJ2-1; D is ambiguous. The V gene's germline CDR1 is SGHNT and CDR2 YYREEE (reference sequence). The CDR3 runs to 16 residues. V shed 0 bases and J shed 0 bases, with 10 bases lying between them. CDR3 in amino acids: CASSLGSEISYNEQFF. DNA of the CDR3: TGTGCCAGCAGCTTGGGCAGCGAAATCTCCTACAATGAGCAGTTCTTC.

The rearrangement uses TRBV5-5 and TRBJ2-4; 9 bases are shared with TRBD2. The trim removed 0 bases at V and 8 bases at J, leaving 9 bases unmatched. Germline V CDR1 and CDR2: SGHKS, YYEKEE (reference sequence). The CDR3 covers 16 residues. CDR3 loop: CASSLVASGTGDIQYF. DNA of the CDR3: TGTGCCAGCAGCTTGGTGGCTAGCGGGACGGGGGACATTCAGTACTTC.

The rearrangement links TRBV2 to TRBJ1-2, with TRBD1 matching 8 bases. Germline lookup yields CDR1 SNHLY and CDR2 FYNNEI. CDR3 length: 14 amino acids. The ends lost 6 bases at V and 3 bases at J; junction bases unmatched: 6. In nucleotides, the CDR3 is TGTGCCAGCAGACAACCACAGGGGGACTATGGCTACACCTTC. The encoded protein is CASRQPQGDYGYTF.

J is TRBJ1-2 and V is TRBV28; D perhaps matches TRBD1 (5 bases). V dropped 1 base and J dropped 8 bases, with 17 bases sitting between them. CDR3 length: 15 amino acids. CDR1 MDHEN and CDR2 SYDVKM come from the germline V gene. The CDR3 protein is CASSLYGAYYGGYTF. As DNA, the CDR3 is TGTGCCAGCAGTTTATATGGGGCGTACTATGGAGGCTACACCTTC.

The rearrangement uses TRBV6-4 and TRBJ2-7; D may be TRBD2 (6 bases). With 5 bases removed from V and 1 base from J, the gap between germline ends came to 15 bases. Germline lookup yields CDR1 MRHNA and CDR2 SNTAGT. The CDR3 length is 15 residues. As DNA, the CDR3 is TGTGCCAGCAGTCCCGGGACTGGTGGTTCCTACGAGCAGTACTTC. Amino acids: CASSPGTGGSYEQYF.

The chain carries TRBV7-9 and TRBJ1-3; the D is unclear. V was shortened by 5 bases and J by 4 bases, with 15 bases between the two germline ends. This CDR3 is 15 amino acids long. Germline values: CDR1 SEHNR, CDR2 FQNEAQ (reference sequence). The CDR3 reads CASSQTRKRGNTIYF. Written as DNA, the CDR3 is TGTGCCAGCAGCCAAACGCGAAAACGAGGAAACACCATATATTTT.

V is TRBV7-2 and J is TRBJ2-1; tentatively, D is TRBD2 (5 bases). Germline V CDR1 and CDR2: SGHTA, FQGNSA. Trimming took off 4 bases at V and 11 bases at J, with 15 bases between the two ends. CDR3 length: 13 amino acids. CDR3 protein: CASSSRGGAKQFF. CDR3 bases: TGTGCCAGCAGCTCCCGGGGTGGAGCTAAGCAGTTCTTC.